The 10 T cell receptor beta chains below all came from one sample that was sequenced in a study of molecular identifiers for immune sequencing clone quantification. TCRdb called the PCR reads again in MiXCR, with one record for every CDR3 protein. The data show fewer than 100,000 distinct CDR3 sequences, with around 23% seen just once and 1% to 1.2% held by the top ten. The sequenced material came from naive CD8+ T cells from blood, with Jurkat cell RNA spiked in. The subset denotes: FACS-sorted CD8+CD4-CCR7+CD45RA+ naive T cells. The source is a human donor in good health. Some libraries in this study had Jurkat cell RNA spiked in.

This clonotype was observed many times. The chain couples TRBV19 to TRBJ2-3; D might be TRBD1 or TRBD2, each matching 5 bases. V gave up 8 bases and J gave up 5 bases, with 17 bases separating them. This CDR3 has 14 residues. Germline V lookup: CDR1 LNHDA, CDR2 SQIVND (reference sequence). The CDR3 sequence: CASDTGGLGDTQYF. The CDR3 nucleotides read TGTGCCAGTGACACAGGCGGACTCGGAGATACGCAGTATTTT.

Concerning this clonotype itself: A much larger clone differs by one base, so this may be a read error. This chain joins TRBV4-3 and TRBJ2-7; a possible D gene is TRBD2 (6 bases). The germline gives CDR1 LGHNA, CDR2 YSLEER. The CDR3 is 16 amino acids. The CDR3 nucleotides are TGCGCCAGCGGCCAAGACTTCCCGGCGGGAAACTACGAGCAGTACTTC. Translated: CASGQDFPAGNYEQYF.

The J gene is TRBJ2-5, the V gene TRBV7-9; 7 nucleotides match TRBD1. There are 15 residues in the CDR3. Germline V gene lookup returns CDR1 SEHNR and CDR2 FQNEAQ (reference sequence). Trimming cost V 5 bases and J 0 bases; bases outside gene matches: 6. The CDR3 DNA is TGTGCCAGCAGCGACCGGGACAGTTACCAAGAGACCCAGTACTTC. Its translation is CASSDRDSYQETQYF. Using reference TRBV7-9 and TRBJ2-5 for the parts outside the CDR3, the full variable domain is DTGVSQNPRHKITKRGQNVTFRCDPISEHNRLYWYRQTLGQGPEFLTYFQNEAQLEKSRLLSDRFSAERPKGSFSTLEIQRTEQGDSAMYLCASSDRDSYQETQYFGPGTRLLVL.

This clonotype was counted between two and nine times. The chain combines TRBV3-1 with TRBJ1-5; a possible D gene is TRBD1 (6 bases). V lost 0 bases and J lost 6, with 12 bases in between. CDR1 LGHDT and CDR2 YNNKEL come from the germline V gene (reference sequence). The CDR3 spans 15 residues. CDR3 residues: CASSQDWGGIQPQHF. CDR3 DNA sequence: TGTGCCAGCAGCCAAGATTGGGGGGGCATTCAGCCCCAGCATTTT.

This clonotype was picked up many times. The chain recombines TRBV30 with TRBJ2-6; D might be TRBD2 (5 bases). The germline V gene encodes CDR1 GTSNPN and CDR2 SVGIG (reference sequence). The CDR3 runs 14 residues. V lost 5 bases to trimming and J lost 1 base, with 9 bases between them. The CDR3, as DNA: TGTGCCTGGGAGGGAGAGTCTGGGGCCAACGTCCTGACTTTC. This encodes CAWEGESGANVLTF.

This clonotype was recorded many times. The chain's CDR3 is CASSHSLGSYEQYF. DNA of the CDR3: TGCGCCAGCAGCCATTCTTTGGGCTCCTACGAGCAGTACTTC. V usage is TRBV4-3 and J usage is TRBJ2-7, with D unresolved. V gave up 3 bases and J gave up 0 bases, with 9 bases separating them. The CDR3 is 14 amino acids. From germline, CDR1 is LGHNA and CDR2 YSLEER.

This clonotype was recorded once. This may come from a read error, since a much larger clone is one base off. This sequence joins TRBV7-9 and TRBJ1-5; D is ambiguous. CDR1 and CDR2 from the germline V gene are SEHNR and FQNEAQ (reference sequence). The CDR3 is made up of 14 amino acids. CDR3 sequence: CASSLSASNQPQRF. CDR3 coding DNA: TGTGCCAGCAGCTTATCTGCTAGCAATCAGCCCCAGCGTTTT.

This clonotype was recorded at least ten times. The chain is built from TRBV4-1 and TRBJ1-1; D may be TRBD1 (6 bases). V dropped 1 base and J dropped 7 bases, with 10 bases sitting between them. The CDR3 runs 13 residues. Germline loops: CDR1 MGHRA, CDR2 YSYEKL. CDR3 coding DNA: TGCGCCAGCAGCCAAGTTCAGGGGAGTGAAGCTTTCTTT. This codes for CASSQVQGSEAFF.

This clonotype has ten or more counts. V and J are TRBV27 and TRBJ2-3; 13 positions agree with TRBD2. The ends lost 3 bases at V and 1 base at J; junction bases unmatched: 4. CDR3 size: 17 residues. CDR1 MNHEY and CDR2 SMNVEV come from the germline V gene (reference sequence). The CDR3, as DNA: TGTGCCAGCAGTTTCTCTGGACTAGCGGGAGGCACAGATACGCAGTATTTT. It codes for CASSFSGLAGGTDTQYF.

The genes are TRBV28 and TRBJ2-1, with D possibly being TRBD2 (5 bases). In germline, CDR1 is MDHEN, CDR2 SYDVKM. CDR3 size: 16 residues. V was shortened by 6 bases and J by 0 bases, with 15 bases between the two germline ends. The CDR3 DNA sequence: TGTGCCAGCAGCCTACTGGACTCGAGCTCCTACAATGAGCAGTTCTTC. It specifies CASSLLDSSSYNEQFF. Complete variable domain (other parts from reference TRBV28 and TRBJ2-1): DVKVTQSSRYLVKRTGEKVFLECVQDMDHENMFWYRQDPGLGLRLIYFSYDVKMKEKGDIPEGYSVSREKKERFSLILESASTNQTSMYLCASSLLDSSSYNEQFFGPGTRLTVL.